Below, 16 T cell receptor beta chains from the same sample are listed, as sequenced in a study of cytomegalovirus exposure and HLA in healthy donors. It was with 60 Vbeta and 13 Jbeta primers that the PCR ran. Data came from immunoSEQ multiplex PCR; TCRdb stores just in-frame clones and leaves some out. This table holds about 150,000 clones, around 80% found once. Sequenced material: PBMCs. The receptors derive from a man between 50 and 59 years old in good health and CMV-seropositive.

This clone has only a few counts. V usage is TRBV5-5 and J usage is TRBJ2-5, with 9 nucleotides matching TRBD2. V lost 8 bases and J lost 0; bases outside the gene matches: 5. Looked up from germline, CDR1 is SGHKS and CDR2 is YYEKEE (reference sequence). This CDR3 has 14 amino acids. The CDR3 sequence is CASLAGVNQETQYF. The CDR3 bases are TGTGCCAGTTTAGCGGGGGTCAACCAAGAGACCCAGTACTTC.

The V gene is TRBV4-1, the J gene TRBJ2-3; 9 bases agree with TRBD2. This CDR3 has 16 amino acids. CDR1 and CDR2 from the germline V gene are MGHRA and YSYEKL. V lost 4 bases to trimming and J lost 6 bases; unmatched junction nucleotides: 11. The CDR3 bases are TGCGCCAGCAGCCCGAGCGGGAGGACACATGTTGATACGCAGTATTTT. Protein sequence: CASSPSGRTHVDTQYF.

The chain joins TRBV10-3 to TRBJ2-3, with D possibly TRBD2 on 5 matching bases. CDR1 and CDR2 (germline): ENHRY, SYGVKD. The CDR3 spans 13 residues. V lost 4 bases to trimming and J lost 6 bases, with 11 bases between them. DNA of the CDR3: TGTGCCATCAGTGCCGGGGAAAAGGATACGCAGTATTTT. Protein: CAISAGEKDTQYF.

V gene TRBV7-9 combines with J gene TRBJ2-2, with TRBD2 identical over 10 bases. The junction had 8 bases not matched to a gene; V was cut back by 7 bases and J by 6 bases. The CDR3 spans 15 residues. The germline gives CDR1 SEHNR, CDR2 FQNEAQ (reference sequence). The CDR3 region has the DNA TGTGCCAGCACCCCTTTAGCGGGAGGAGCCGGGGAGCTGTTTTTT. Its protein product is CASTPLAGGAGELFF.

The CDR3 reads CASSISESAFF. Here the CDR3 DNA reads TGTGCCAGTAGTATATCGGAGTCGGCTTTCTTT. The chain has TRBV19 and TRBJ1-1, with no clear D. The CDR3 is 11 residues long. Per the germline V gene, CDR1 is LNHDA and CDR2 is SQIVND (reference sequence). Trimming removed 2 bases at V and 11 bases at J, with 9 bases between. Looking up the rest from reference TRBV19 and TRBJ1-1 gives the full variable domain: DGGITQSPKYLFRKEGQNVTLSCEQNLNHDAMYWYRQDPGQGLRLIYYSQIVNDFQKGDIAEGYSVSREKKESFPLTVTSAQKNPTAFYLCASSISESAFFGQGTRLTVV.

The rearrangement uses TRBV6-1 and TRBJ1-2, with D maybe TRBD1 (5 bases). This CDR3 is built from 14 residues. Per the germline V gene, CDR1 is MNHNS and CDR2 is SASEGT. V lost 2 bases and J lost 6, with 13 bases in between. CDR3 protein: CASSEYIQGHGYTF. Here the CDR3 DNA reads TGTGCCAGCAGTGAATATATCCAGGGCCATGGCTACACCTTC.

This chain joins TRBV7-6 and TRBJ2-3, with 8 nucleotides matching TRBD2. V lost 4 bases and J lost 0; bases outside the gene matches: 3. CDR1 and CDR2 from the germline V gene are SGHVS and FNYEAQ. This CDR3 is built from 15 residues. The CDR3 sequence: CASSYGGGSTDTQYF. DNA of the CDR3: TGTGCCAGCAGCTATGGCGGGGGGAGCACAGATACGCAGTATTTT. The entire variable domain, with the rest obtained from reference TRBV7-6 and TRBJ2-3, is as follows: GAGVSQSPRYKVTKRGQDVALRCDPISGHVSLYWYRQALGQGPEFLTYFNYEAQQDKSGLPNDRFSAERPEGSISTLTIQRTEQRDSAMYRCASSYGGGSTDTQYFGPGTRLTVL.

This clone was seen a few times. This sample includes further DNA sequences coding for the same CDR3. The V gene is TRBV9, the J gene TRBJ2-1, with 7 bases identical to TRBD1. The trim removed 3 bases at V and 2 bases at J, leaving 8 bases unmatched. The CDR3 consists of 16 residues. Germline loops: CDR1 SGDLS, CDR2 YYNGEE. CDR3 residues: CASSALTGEPYNEQFF. The CDR3, as DNA: TGTGCCAGCAGCGCTCTTACAGGGGAACCCTACAATGAGCAGTTCTTC.

This clone has a single count. The chain has TRBV4-2 and TRBJ2-1; 9 bases map to TRBD2. The CDR3 covers 16 residues. The ends lost 1 base at V and 5 bases at J; junction bases unmatched: 6. The germline V gene has CDR1 LGHNA and CDR2 YNFKEQ. The CDR3 DNA reads TGTGCCAGCAGCCAAGTCCCGCTAGCGGGAAACAATGAGCAGTTCTTC. Translated, it gives CASSQVPLAGNNEQFF.

The V call is TRBV7-2, the J call TRBJ2-1, with D unresolved. The CDR3 sequence is 14 residues long. The germline V gene encodes CDR1 SGHTA and CDR2 FQGNSA. With 2 bases removed from V and 6 bases from J, the gap between germline ends came to 11 bases. CDR3 amino acids: CASSLNPSGNEQFF. CDR3 coding DNA: TGTGCCAGCAGCTTAAACCCCTCAGGCAATGAGCAGTTCTTC.

This clone was detected only once. The chain is built from TRBV7-8 and TRBJ2-1, with D perhaps matching TRBD2 (6 bases). The length of the CDR3 is 13 residues. Germline values: CDR1 SGHVS, CDR2 FQNEAQ. V gave up 2 bases and J gave up 10 bases, with 12 bases separating them. CDR3 amino acids: CASSLIGGGEQFF. CDR3 coding DNA: TGTGCCAGCAGCTTAATAGGTGGGGGGGAGCAGTTCTTC.

This CDR3 reads CASSPRGAPTDTQYF. The CDR3 DNA is TGTGCCAGCAGCCCACGGGGGGCTCCCACAGATACGCAGTATTTT. This chain joins TRBV5-6 and TRBJ2-3, with D possibly matching TRBD2 (7 bases). CDR3 length: 15 amino acids. Trimming took off 4 bases at V and 2 bases at J, with 14 bases between the two ends. CDR1 and CDR2 from the germline V gene are SGHDT and YYEEEE.

V is TRBV15 and J is TRBJ1-1; D unclear. This CDR3 has 14 amino acids. The V gene's germline CDR1 is LNHNV and CDR2 YYDKDF (reference sequence). Trimming shortened V by 5 bases and J by 1 base, and 11 bases separated the two germline ends. The CDR3 region is CATSEPAENTEAFF. In nucleotides, the CDR3 is TGTGCCACCAGCGAACCGGCGGAGAACACTGAAGCTTTCTTT.

The chain joins TRBV25-1 to TRBJ2-3; D is perhaps TRBD1 (6 bases). Germline V CDR1 and CDR2: MGHDK, SYGVNS. This CDR3 contains 15 residues. Trimming removed 3 bases from V and 5 bases from J, with 15 bases in between. Here the CDR3 DNA reads TGTGCCAGCAGTGAGTTCCTAACAGGGCAAGATACGCAGTATTTT. Protein sequence: CASSEFLTGQDTQYF.

The count of this clone is one. Relative to the germline gene, one junction end is altered; a read error may explain this. CDR3 nucleotides: TGTGCCGGCAGCGGGACAACTTATAATTCACCCCTCCACTTT. It yields the protein CAGSGTTYNSPLHF. J is TRBJ1-6 and V is TRBV2; D possibly corresponds to TRBD1 (6 bases). Germline-derived CDR1 and CDR2 are SNHLY and FYNNEI. The CDR3 length is 14 residues.

The chain combines TRBV4-1 with TRBJ2-5; 8 bases agree with TRBD1. The end of the DNA is better explained by TRBJ2-7, so the J call may be wrong. Germline assignment: CDR1 MGHRA and CDR2 YSYEKL. This CDR3 is 15 amino acids long. The CDR3 sequence is CASSQAGTGAYEQYF. The CDR3 coding sequence is TGCGCCAGCAGCCAAGCTGGGACAGGAGCCTACGAGCAGTACTTC.